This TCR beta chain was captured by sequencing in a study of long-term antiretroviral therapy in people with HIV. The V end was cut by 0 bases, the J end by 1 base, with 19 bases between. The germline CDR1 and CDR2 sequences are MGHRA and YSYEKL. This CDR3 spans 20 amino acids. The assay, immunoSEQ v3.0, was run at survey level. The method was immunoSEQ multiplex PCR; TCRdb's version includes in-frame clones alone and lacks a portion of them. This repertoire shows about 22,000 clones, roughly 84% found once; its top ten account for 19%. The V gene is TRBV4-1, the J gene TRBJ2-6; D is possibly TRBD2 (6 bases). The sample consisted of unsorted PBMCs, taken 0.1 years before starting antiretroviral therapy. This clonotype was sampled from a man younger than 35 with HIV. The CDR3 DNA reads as TGCGCCAGCAGCCAAGAGGGAAATCGGGGACTGAAGTCTGGGGCCAACGTCCTGACTTTC. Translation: CASSQEGNRGLKSGANVLTF.